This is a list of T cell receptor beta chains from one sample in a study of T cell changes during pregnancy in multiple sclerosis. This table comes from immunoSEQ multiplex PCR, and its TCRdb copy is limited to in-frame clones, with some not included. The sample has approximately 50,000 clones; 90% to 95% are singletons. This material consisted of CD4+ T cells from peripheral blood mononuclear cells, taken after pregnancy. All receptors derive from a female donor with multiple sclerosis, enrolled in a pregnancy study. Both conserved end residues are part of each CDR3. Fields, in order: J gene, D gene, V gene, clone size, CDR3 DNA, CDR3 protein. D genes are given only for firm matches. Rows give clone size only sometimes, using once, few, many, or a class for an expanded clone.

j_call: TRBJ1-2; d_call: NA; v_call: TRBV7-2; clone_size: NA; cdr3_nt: TGTGCCAGCAGCTTAGCGCGGGTCGGAACATATGGCTACACCTTC; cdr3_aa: CASSLARVGTYGYTF
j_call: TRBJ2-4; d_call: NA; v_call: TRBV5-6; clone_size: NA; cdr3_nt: TGTGCCAGCAGCTTGGGGGGGACTGCACAGGACATTCAGTACTTC; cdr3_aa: CASSLGGTAQDIQYF
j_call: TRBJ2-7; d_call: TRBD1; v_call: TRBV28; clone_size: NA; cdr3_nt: TGTGCCAGCAGTACTGCCCGGACAGGGGCCTCCTACGAGCAGTACTTC; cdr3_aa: CASSTARTGASYEQYF
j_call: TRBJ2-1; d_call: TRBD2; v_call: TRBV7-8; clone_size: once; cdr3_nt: TGTGCCAGCAGCTCTAGCGGGAGTCAGTACAATGAGCAGTTCTTC; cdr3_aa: CASSSSGSQYNEQFF
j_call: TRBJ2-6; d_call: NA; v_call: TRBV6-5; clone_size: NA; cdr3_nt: TGTGCCAGCAGTTACTCGGCGGCTGGGGCCAACGTCCTGACTTTC; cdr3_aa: CASSYSAAGANVLTF
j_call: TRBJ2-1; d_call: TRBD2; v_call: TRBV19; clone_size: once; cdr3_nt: TGTGCCAGTAGTCCTCGCGGGACTAGCGGGGCCACCAGGCAGTTCTTC; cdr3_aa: CASSPRGTSGATRQFF
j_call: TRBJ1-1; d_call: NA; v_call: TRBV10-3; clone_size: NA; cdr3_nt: TGTGCCATCAGGGGGGGAGGTGGATGGAACACTGAAGCTTTCTTT; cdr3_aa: CAIRGGGGWNTEAFF
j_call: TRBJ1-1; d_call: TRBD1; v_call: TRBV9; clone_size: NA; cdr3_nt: TGTGCCAGCAGCCGATCGCAGGGGGGCCTGAACACTGAAGCTTTCTTT; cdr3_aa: CASSRSQGGLNTEAFF
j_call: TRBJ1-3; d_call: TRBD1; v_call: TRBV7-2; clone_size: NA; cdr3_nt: TGTGCCAGCAGCTTAGCCGGGACAGGGAGGAACACCATATATTTT; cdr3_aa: CASSLAGTGRNTIYF
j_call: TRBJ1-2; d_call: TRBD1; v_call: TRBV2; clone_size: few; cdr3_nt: TGTGCCAGCAGACTGACAGGGACTAACTATGGCTACACCTTC; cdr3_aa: CASRLTGTNYGYTF
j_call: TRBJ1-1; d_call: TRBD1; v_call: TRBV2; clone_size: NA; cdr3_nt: TGTGCCAGCAGACCCCGACAGGGGGTGAACACTGAAGCTTTCTTT; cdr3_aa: CASRPRQGVNTEAFF
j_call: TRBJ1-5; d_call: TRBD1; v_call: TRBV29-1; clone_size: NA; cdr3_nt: TGCAGCGTTGGGGCTACAGGGGGCAATCAGCCCCAGCATTTT; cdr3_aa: CSVGATGGNQPQHF
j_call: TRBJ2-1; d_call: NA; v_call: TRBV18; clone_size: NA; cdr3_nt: TGTGCCAGCTCACCCTCATACAGGCTCCATGAGCAGTTCTTC; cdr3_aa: CASSPSYRLHEQFF
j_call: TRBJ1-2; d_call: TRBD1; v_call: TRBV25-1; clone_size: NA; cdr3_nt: TGTGCCAGCAGCGGACAGGTTTTCTATGGCTACACCTTC; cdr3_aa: CASSGQVFYGYTF
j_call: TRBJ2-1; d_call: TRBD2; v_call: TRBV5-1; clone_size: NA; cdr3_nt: TGCGCCAGCCGCGGGGGGACTACCCCCTACAATGAGCAGTTCTTC; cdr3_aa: CASRGGTTPYNEQFF
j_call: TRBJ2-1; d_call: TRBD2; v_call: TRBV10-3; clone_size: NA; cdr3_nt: TGTGCCACCTCATCGCGGGAGGGATATAACAATGAGCAGTTCTTC; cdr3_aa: CATSSREGYNNEQFF
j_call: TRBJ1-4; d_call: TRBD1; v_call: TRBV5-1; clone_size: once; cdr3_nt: TGCGCCAGCACACTTTCCGGGACAGGGAATGAAAAACTGTTTTTT; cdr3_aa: CASTLSGTGNEKLFF